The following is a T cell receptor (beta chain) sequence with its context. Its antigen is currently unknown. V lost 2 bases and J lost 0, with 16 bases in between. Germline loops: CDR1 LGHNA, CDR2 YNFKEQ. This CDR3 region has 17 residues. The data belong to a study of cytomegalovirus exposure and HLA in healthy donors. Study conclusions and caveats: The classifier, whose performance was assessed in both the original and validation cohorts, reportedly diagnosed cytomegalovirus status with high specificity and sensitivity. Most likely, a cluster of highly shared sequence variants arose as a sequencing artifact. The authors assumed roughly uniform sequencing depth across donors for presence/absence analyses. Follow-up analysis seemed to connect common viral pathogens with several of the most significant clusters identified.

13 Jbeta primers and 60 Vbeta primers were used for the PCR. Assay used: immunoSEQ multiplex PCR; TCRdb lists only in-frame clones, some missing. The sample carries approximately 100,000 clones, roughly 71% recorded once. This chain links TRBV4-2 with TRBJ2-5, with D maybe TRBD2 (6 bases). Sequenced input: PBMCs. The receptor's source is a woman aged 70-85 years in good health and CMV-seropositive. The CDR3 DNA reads TGTGCCAGCAGCCAAAACCCGGGACTGCCGTACCAAGAGACCCAGTACTTC. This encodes CASSQNPGLPYQETQYF.